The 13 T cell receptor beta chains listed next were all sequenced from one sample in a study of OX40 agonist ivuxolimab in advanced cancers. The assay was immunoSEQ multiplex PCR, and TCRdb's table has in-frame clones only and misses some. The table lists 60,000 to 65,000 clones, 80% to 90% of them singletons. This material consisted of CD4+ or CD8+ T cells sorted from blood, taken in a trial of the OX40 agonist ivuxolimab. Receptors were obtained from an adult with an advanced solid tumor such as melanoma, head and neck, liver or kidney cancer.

As DNA, the CDR3 is TGTGCCAGCAGCTCAACGTCTGGAAACACCATATATTTT. Encoded protein: CASSSTSGNTIYF. The chain employs TRBV7-3 and TRBJ1-3; D gene ambiguous. Trimming took off 4 bases at V and 1 base at J, with 5 bases between the two ends. Germline-derived CDR1 and CDR2 are SGHTA and FQGTGA. The CDR3 loop spans 13 amino acids.

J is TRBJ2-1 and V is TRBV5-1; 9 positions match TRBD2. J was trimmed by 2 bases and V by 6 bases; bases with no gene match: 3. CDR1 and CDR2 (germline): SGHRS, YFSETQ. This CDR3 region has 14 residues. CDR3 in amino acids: CASKTSGTYNEQFF. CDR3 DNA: TGCGCCAGCAAGACTAGCGGAACCTACAATGAGCAGTTCTTC.

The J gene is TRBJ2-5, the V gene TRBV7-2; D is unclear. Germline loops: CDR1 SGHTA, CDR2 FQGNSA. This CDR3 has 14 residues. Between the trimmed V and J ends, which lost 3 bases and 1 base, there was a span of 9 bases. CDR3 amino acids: CASSFASRQETQYF. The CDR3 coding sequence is TGTGCCAGCAGCTTCGCCAGCCGCCAAGAGACCCAGTACTTC.

The CDR3 here is CATSTRDSSGDTQYF. The DNA of the CDR3 is TGTGCCACCAGCACCCGGGACAGCTCGGGAGATACGCAGTATTTT. This chain connects TRBV15 to TRBJ2-3; 7 bases match TRBD1. V lost 4 bases, J lost 5 bases, and 9 bases stayed unmatched. The CDR3 contains 15 residues. Per the germline V gene, CDR1 is LNHNV and CDR2 is YYDKDF (reference sequence).

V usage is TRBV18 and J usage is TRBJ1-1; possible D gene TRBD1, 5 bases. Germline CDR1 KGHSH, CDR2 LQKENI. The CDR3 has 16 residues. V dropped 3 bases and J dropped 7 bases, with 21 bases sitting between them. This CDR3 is CASSPLGRGVAVEAFF. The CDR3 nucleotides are TGTGCCAGCTCACCCCTTGGGCGAGGGGTTGCAGTTGAAGCTTTCTTT.

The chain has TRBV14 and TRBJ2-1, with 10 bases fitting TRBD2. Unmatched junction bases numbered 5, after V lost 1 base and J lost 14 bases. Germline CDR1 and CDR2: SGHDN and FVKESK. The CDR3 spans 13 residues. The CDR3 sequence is CASSQVPSGRKFF. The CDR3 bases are TGTGCCAGCAGCCAAGTCCCTAGCGGGAGAAAGTTCTTC.

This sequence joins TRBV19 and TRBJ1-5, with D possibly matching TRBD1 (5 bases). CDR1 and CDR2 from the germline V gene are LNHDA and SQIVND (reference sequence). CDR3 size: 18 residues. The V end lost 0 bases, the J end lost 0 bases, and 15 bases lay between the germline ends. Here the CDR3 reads CASSIDPQAPYSNQPQHF. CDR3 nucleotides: TGTGCCAGTAGTATAGACCCACAGGCTCCATATAGCAATCAGCCCCAGCATTTT.

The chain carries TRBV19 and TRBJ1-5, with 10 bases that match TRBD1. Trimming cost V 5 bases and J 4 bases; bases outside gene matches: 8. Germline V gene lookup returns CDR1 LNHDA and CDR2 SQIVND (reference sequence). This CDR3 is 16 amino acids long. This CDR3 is CASSSMTGGWNQPQHF. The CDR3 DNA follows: TGTGCCAGTAGTTCAATGACAGGGGGCTGGAATCAGCCCCAGCATTTT.

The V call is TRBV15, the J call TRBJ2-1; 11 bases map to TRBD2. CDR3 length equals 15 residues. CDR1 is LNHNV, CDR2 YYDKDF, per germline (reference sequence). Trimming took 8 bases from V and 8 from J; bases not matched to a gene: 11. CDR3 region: CATFNSGRASDEQFF. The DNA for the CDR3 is TGTGCCACCTTCAATAGCGGGAGGGCCTCGGATGAGCAGTTCTTC. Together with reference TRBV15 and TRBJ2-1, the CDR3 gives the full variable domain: DAMVIQNPRYQVTQFGKPVTLSCSQTLNHNVMYWYQQKSSQAPKLLFHYYDKDFNNEADTPDNFQSRRPNTSFCFLDIRSPGLGDTAMYLCATFNSGRASDEQFFGPGTRLTVL.

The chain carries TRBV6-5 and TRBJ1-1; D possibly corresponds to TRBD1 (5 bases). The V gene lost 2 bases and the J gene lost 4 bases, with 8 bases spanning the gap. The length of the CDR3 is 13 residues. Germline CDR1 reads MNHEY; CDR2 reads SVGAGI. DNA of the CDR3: TGTGCCAGCAGTTACCTGGGACGCACTGAAGCTTTCTTT. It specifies CASSYLGRTEAFF.

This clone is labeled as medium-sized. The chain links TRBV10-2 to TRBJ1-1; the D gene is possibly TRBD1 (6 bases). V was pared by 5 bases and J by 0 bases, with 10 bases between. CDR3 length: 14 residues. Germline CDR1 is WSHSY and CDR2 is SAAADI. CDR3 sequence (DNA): TGCGCCAGCAGTTTCGGGGGCCTGAACACTGAAGCTTTCTTT. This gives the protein CASSFGGLNTEAFF.

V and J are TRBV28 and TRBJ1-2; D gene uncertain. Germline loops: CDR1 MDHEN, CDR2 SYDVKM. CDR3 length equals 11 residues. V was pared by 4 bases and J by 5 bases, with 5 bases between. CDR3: CASSSGYGYTF. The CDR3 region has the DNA TGTGCCAGCAGTTCGGGTTATGGCTACACCTTC.

In DNA form, the CDR3 reads TGTGCCATCAGTCCTCGGACGCCTACGATCACCGGGGAGCTGTTTTTT. It yields the protein CAISPRTPTITGELFF. The chain carries TRBV10-3 and TRBJ2-2; D is unresolved. Trimming shortened V by 5 bases and J by 4 bases, and 17 bases separated the two germline ends. CDR3 length: 16 residues. Germline V gene lookup returns CDR1 ENHRY and CDR2 SYGVKD.